This entry describes one T cell receptor (beta chain). Its antigen remains unidentified. Qualities for individual bases were not recorded, and no much larger clone is one base off. TCRbeta CDR3 regions were amplified from genomic DNA using the immunoSEQ Assay, a bias-controlled multiplex PCR. The authors' analysis ran thus. The number of nucleated cells in each sample was estimated from the amplification of reference gene primers within the assay. To quantify the absolute abundance of each unique TCRbeta CDR3 rearrangement, sequence reads were collapsed and filtered. For each sample, productive Simpson clonality was calculated as the square root of Simpson's diversity index across productive rearrangements. The table comes from immuneACCESS by way of TCRdb, which keeps in-frame sequences with V and J called. Part of the clones is missing from these tables; in studies checked, under half for an unresolved V gene and the rest for unknown reasons. From that table come the V and J calls and clone size; the DNA was used to work out D and trimming. This sample lists approximately 120,000 clones; around three quarters were detected once. The ten largest account for roughly a tenth of the sample.

Each collaborating institution followed its own protocols to collect whole blood in K2EDTA tubes. Collaborator samples were shipped for TCRbeta analysis as frozen whole blood, isolated PBMCs, or DNA extracted from either sample type. The CDR3 has 16 amino acids, counting the end cysteine and phenylalanine. Of all the DNA, just the CDR3 is kept, 48 bases in frame from base 1. Cut back by 5 bases and 7 bases, the V and J ends lie 18 bases apart. Based on the germline V gene (reference sequence), the CDR1 and CDR2 sequences are LNHDA and SQIVND. The record originates from a study of blood T cell repertoires in COVID-19 (dated by TCRdb to the early 2020s). With regard to the full study: Collaborator samples came from the United States, Italy and Spain and covered acute and convalescent phases of COVID-19. The material from the prospective study consisted of cDNA or gDNA derived from T cells, B-cell-depleted T cells, or PBMCs. Subjects who had been exposed to COVID-19, were actively infected with it, or had recovered from it provided the deeply sampled blood TCRbeta repertoires that made up the dataset. A freely available public database, intended as a resource for researchers studying the immune response to SARS-CoV-2, is where the repertoires were released. Samples were obtained from the ongoing ImmuneRACE study (first 160 participants) and from over 1,000 subjects provided by 6 global collaborators. A de-identified subject ID, COVID-19 status, age in years and sex were almost always included in the sample metadata. Where available, HLA class I and class II types were obtained from metadata supplied by the sample provider rather than from assay-based typing. The paper as a whole reports these results and caveats: Clinical and demographic metadata were provided uncurated, with the amount varying by source and participant.

The chain is encoded by TRBV19 joined to TRBJ1-6; possibly the D gene is TRBD1, per 5 matching bases. The clonotype was recovered from a human donor in a cohort sampled during active COVID-19. The sequencing sample was made of peripheral blood. CDR3 protein: CASSPKAGRTNSPLHF. The nucleotide sequence is given as TGTGCCAGTAGTCCAAAGGCGGGACGGACCAATTCACCCCTCCACTTT.